This T cell receptor (beta chain) came from a study of regulatory T cells in long-lasting Graves disease. Study-wide results and limits: TCR diversity was lower in persistent Graves' patients than in newly diagnosed ones. Favored usage of TRBV28, TRBJ1-2 and TRBJ2-5 was recorded in persistent disease. The persistent group shared 3,000 or so public clonotypes, more than the roughly 970 shared by new patients.

Construction of the TCR beta libraries employed iRepertoire HTBI primers in conjunction with Arm-PCR of CDR3 regions. TCRdb called the multiplex PCR reads again in MiXCR, with one record for every CDR3 protein. This table holds approximately 400,000 distinct CDR3 sequences, about 16% found once. Many counts were recorded for this clonotype. Its matching antigen is unknown. The sample's time point: newly diagnosed GD, antithyroid drugs for less than 3 months. PBMC RNA was the source of the TCR library. Germline V gives CDR1 MNHEY, CDR2 SVGEGT. Deletions cut 9 bases from V and 2 bases from J, with 14 bases between. The CDR3 contains 13 residues. This sample was also put to use in a study of T cells in Graves' hyperthyroidism and ophthalmopathy. That publication notes: When the TCR CDR3 underwent first-round RT-PCR, the HTBI primer set was used.

The sequence derives from a woman in her twenties or thirties with Graves disease. The sample consisted of peripheral blood mononuclear cells (PBMCs), taken at new diagnosis, from a patient treated with antithyroid drugs. The gene calls are TRBV6-2 or TRBV6-3 and TRBJ2-7; weak D call: TRBD1 (5 bases). In DNA, the CDR3 is TGTGCCAGTGAAAAAGACAGTACCTACGAGCAGTACTTC. This codes for CASEKDSTYEQYF.